This T cell receptor beta chain was retrieved from a study of shared clonotypes between healthy human individuals. Overall study results and limits: Naive subsets generally had larger estimated richness than memory subsets. Limitation of the genetic and exposure-history diversity represented came from the few donors.

The ends were cut back, 8 bases at V and 6 bases at J, with 17 bases in the middle. CDR1 MGHRA and CDR2 YSYEKL come from the germline V gene. This CDR3 is 14 amino acids long. Naive CD4+ cells were CD45RA-selected; the remaining cells were memory. The assay was immunoSEQ multiplex PCR, and TCRdb's table has in-frame clones only and misses some. This sample carries millions of clones, around nine tenths of them seen once, and the ten largest clones take roughly 0.14%. The sample holds one count of this clone. Its antigen is still unknown. The chain recombines TRBV4-1 with TRBJ2-4; the D is unclear. The sequence derives from a man aged 18 to 30 in good health. Sample: naive CD4+ T cells sorted from blood. As to subset: CD45RA+ positively selected. The DNA for the CDR3 is TGCGCCAGCCTCCTATCGTGTCCTTTAAACATTCAGTACTTC. Its translation is CASLLSCPLNIQYF.